These T cell receptor beta chains were read from a single sample in a study. This table comes from immunoSEQ multiplex PCR, and its TCRdb copy is limited to in-frame clones, with some not included. There are tens of thousands of clones in the sample; about 94% occur only once, and roughly 4.5% lies in the top ten. Material: PBMCs. Receptor source: a man in his forties or fifties with rheumatoid arthritis. Both conserved end residues are part of each CDR3. Fields, in order: clone size, J gene, V gene, D gene, CDR3 protein, CDR3 DNA. A D gene is named only where the DNA matches it firmly. The size field is filled for only some rows; it gives once, few, many or a size class.

>NA|TRBJ1-2|TRBV7-8|TRBD1
CASSLGQGLYGYTF
TGTGCCAGCAGCCTTGGACAGGGCTTATATGGCTACACCTTC
>once|TRBJ1-2|TRBV18|NA
CASSPREANYGYTF
TGTGCCAGCTCACCACGGGAGGCCAACTATGGCTACACCTTC
>NA|TRBJ1-4|TRBV6-6|NA
CASTKGTGYEKLFF
TGTGCCAGCACTAAAGGAACAGGGTATGAAAAACTGTTTTTT
>NA|TRBJ1-2|TRBV19|NA
CATPREQEKDGYTF
TGTGCCACTCCCCGGGAACAGGAGAAGGATGGCTACACCTTC
>NA|TRBJ2-5|TRBV29-1|TRBD1
CSVEDQGGRYQETQYF
TGCAGCGTTGAAGATCAAGGGGGCCGGTACCAAGAGACCCAGTACTTC
>NA|TRBJ1-1|TRBV27|TRBD1
CASSIQGWNTEAFF
TGTGCCAGCAGTATACAGGGGTGGAACACTGAAGCTTTCTTT
>once|TRBJ1-1|TRBV6-5|TRBD1
CASSYGTGSTEAFF
TGTGCCAGCAGTTACGGGACAGGGAGCACTGAAGCTTTCTTT
>NA|TRBJ2-7|TRBV12-3/TRBV12-4|NA
CASSLLYEQYF
TGTGCCAGCAGTTTGCTCTACGAGCAGTACTTC
>NA|TRBJ1-4|TRBV5-5|NA
CASSLAVGGGSEKLFF
TGTGCCAGCAGCTTGGCCGTAGGGGGAGGTAGTGAAAAACTGTTTTTT
>NA|TRBJ2-7|TRBV15|NA
CATSRPEGYEQYF
TGTGCCACCAGCAGACCCGAAGGCTACGAGCAGTACTTC
>NA|TRBJ1-5|TRBV6-2/TRBV6-3|NA
CASSSLAGRSQPQHF
TGTGCCAGCAGTTCTCTGGCGGGTAGGAGTCAGCCCCAGCATTTT
>few|TRBJ1-2|TRBV4-1|TRBD1
CASSQRTGTNYGYTF
TGCGCCAGCAGCCAGCGGACAGGGACTAACTATGGCTACACCTTC
>NA|TRBJ2-4|TRBV4-1|TRBD2
CASSPASSGGIQYF
TGCGCCAGCAGCCCCGCCTCTAGCGGGGGCATTCAGTACTTC
>NA|TRBJ2-5|TRBV6-4|TRBD2
CASSELAGAQETQYF
TGTGCCAGCAGTGAGCTAGCGGGTGCCCAAGAGACCCAGTACTTC
>NA|TRBJ2-2|TRBV11-1|NA
CASELGTGELFF
TGTGCCAGCGAACTAGGCACCGGGGAGCTGTTTTTT
>NA|TRBJ2-2|TRBV28|TRBD1
CASSWTGGNTGELFF
TGTGCCAGCAGTTGGACAGGGGGGAACACCGGGGAGCTGTTTTTT